One sample yielded the 28 T cell receptor beta chains listed below, sequenced in a study of beta chain features in type 1 diabetes. What was sequenced were expressed TCRB transcripts, since all of the isolated RNA had been reverse transcribed. The table came from immunoSEQ multiplex PCR; TCRdb's copy has only in-frame clones and leaves some out. The data hold under 400,000 clones, with around a fifth observed a single time. Sequencing used naive CD4+ T cells from blood. The receptors were sampled from a woman between 18 and 30 years old in good health.

CDR3 DNA: TGTGCCTGGAGTGCGACAGTCCACGAGCAGTACTTC. This translates into CAWSATVHEQYF. The V and J genes are TRBV30 and TRBJ2-7, with D possibly matching TRBD1 (5 bases). This CDR3 has 12 residues. From germline, CDR1 is GTSNPN and CDR2 SVGIG (reference sequence). Trimming removed 1 base from V and 5 bases from J, with 9 bases in between. The full variable domain, rest sourced from reference TRBV30 and TRBJ2-7, is SQTIHQWPATLVQPVGSPLSLECTVEGTSNPNLYWYRQAAGRGLQLLFYSVGIGQISSEVPQNLSASRPQDRQFILSSKKLLLSDSGFYLCAWSATVHEQYFGPGTRLTVT.

This clone was seen a handful of times. V usage is TRBV19 and J usage is TRBJ2-2, with TRBD2 as a possible D gene (6 bases). The CDR3 is 15 residues long. The V gene lost 6 bases and the J gene lost 4 bases, with 15 bases spanning the gap. The V gene's germline CDR1 is LNHDA and CDR2 SQIVND (reference sequence). The CDR3 spells CASSRGSGVTGELFF. The CDR3 DNA reads TGTGCCAGTAGCCGGGGGTCGGGGGTCACCGGGGAGCTGTTTTTT. The full variable domain, with the rest looked up from reference TRBV19 and TRBJ2-2, is DGGITQSPKYLFRKEGQNVTLSCEQNLNHDAMYWYRQDPGQGLRLIYYSQIVNDFQKGDIAEGYSVSREKKESFPLTVTSAQKNPTAFYLCASSRGSGVTGELFFGEGSRLTVL.

The rearrangement uses TRBV6-6 and TRBJ2-7, with 7 bases lining up with TRBD2. J gave up 0 bases and V 5 bases, and 7 bases lay outside the gene matches. This CDR3 is built from 15 residues. In germline, CDR1 is MNHNY, CDR2 SVGAGI (reference sequence). CDR3 bases: TGTGCCAGCAGTAAACACGGGAGGAGCTCCTACGAGCAGTACTTC. Amino acid sequence: CASSKHGRSSYEQYF.

The V and J genes are TRBV19 and TRBJ1-6, with 9 positions matching TRBD1. The germline gives CDR1 LNHDA, CDR2 SQIVND (reference sequence). V was clipped by 7 bases and J by 10 bases; unmatched bases: 8. There are 14 residues in the CDR3. CDR3 sequence (DNA): TGTGCCAGTAATCCGGGACAGGGCTTCTCACCCCTCCACTTT. Its protein is CASNPGQGFSPLHF.

J is TRBJ2-3 and V is TRBV5-4, with 7 positions matching TRBD2. With V trimmed by 2 bases and J by 5 bases, 5 bases remained unmatched. CDR3 length: 14 amino acids. Per the germline V gene, CDR1 is SGHNT and CDR2 is YYREEE (reference sequence). The CDR3 sequence: CASSLGLGGDTQYF. Here the CDR3 DNA reads TGTGCCAGCAGCTTAGGACTAGGCGGAGATACGCAGTATTTT.

The table lists this clone with a few counts. The chain uses TRBV4-2 and TRBJ2-1; D may be TRBD2 (5 bases). The CDR3 length is 14 residues. Per germline, CDR1 LGHNA and CDR2 YNFKEQ. The V end was cut by 2 bases, the J end by 6 bases, with 11 bases between. The CDR3 DNA follows: TGTGCCAGCAGCCAACCTCTGGCGGGCAATGAGCAGTTCTTC. Amino acids: CASSQPLAGNEQFF.

On this clone itself: Different DNA sequences within this sample yield the same CDR3. This chain connects TRBV5-1 to TRBJ2-7; no clear D gene. The V and J ends lost 2 bases and 4 bases respectively, with 7 bases between them. The CDR3 loop spans 12 amino acids. Germline V lookup: CDR1 SGHRS, CDR2 YFSETQ. CDR3 region: CASSLGGYEQYF. The CDR3 bases are TGCGCCAGCAGCTTAGGCGGTTACGAGCAGTACTTC.

This clone was seen a few times. V gene TRBV5-1 combines with J gene TRBJ1-1; D remains unclear. The CDR3 sequence is 14 residues long. V was cut by 0 bases and J by 1 base, with 7 bases left in between. Germline-derived CDR1 and CDR2 are SGHRS and YFSETQ. The CDR3 bases are TGCGCCAGCAGCTTGGACAGTTGGAACACTGAAGCTTTCTTT. It translates to CASSLDSWNTEAFF.

This clone was seen more than once but under ten times. At the DNA level, this CDR3 is encoded by other sequences in the same sample as well. This chain uses TRBV30 with TRBJ1-2; D is possibly TRBD1 (5 bases). The CDR3 runs to 12 residues. Trimming cost V 4 bases and J 1 base, with 7 bases left between them. Looked up from germline, CDR1 is GTSNPN and CDR2 is SVGIG (reference sequence). The CDR3 protein is CAWTGGNYGYTF. For the CDR3, the DNA is TGTGCCTGGACCGGGGGTAACTATGGCTACACCTTC.

This clone was found a few times. The chain is built from TRBV2 and TRBJ1-2; D gene ambiguous. Looked up from germline, CDR1 is SNHLY and CDR2 is FYNNEI. V was pared by 6 bases and J by 4 bases, with 9 bases between. This CDR3 spans 12 amino acids. CDR3 sequence: CASSVGIYGYTF. The CDR3 nucleotides read TGTGCCAGCAGCGTCGGTATCTATGGCTACACCTTC.

The chain has TRBV5-1 and TRBJ2-7, with 9 bases that match TRBD2. The CDR3 is made up of 15 amino acids. The germline V gene has CDR1 SGHRS and CDR2 YFSETQ. V dropped 4 bases and J dropped 1; count of bases not matched to a gene: 6. DNA for the CDR3: TGCGCCAGCAGCCAGGGCGGGGGGGGATCCTACGAGCAGTACTTC. This sequence encodes CASSQGGGGSYEQYF.

This clone was seen more than once but under ten times. The rearrangement links TRBV5-5 to TRBJ1-1; the D is unclear. CDR1 and CDR2 (germline): SGHKS, YYEKEE (reference sequence). The V gene lost 3 bases and the J gene lost 3 bases, with 9 bases spanning the gap. The CDR3 has 13 amino acids. In DNA, the CDR3 is TGTGCCAGCAGCTCAGCAGGTTACACTGAAGCTTTCTTT. Protein: CASSSAGYTEAFF.

V is TRBV9 and J is TRBJ2-1; D perhaps matches TRBD2 (5 bases). CDR3 length: 15 residues. The ends were cut back, 4 bases at V and 10 bases at J, with 21 bases in the middle. Germline V CDR1 and CDR2: SGDLS, YYNGEE. The CDR3 region is CASSPKGLTTGEQFF. CDR3 DNA: TGTGCCAGCAGCCCTAAGGGTCTGACTACGGGGGAGCAGTTCTTC. Combining the CDR3 with reference TRBV9 and TRBJ2-1 gives the whole variable domain DSGVTQTPKHLITATGQRVTLRCSPRSGDLSVYWYQQSLDQGLQFLIQYYNGEERAKGNILERFSAQQFPDLHSELNLSSLELGDSALYFCASSPKGLTTGEQFFGPGTRLTVL.

This clone has only a few counts. The chain links TRBV30 to TRBJ2-7, with a tentative D call TRBD1 (6 bases). Per germline, CDR1 GTSNPN and CDR2 SVGIG (reference sequence). The CDR3 has 13 residues. V gave up 5 bases and J gave up 3 bases, with 14 bases separating them. CDR3 coding DNA: TGTGCCTGGGCGAGAAAACAGGGCTACGAGCAGTACTTC. Translated, it gives CAWARKQGYEQYF. The variable domain in full, with the rest retrieved from reference TRBV30 and TRBJ2-7, is SQTIHQWPATLVQPVGSPLSLECTVEGTSNPNLYWYRQAAGRGLQLLFYSVGIGQISSEVPQNLSASRPQDRQFILSSKKLLLSDSGFYLCAWARKQGYEQYFGPGTRLTVT.

Only a few counts were recorded for this clone. CDR3 residues: CASSSLPSYEQYF. CDR3 coding DNA: TGTGCCAGCAGTTCCCTACCTTCCTACGAGCAGTACTTC. The chain links TRBV28 to TRBJ2-7; the D is unclear. The CDR3 runs 13 residues. V lost 4 bases and J 1 base, leaving 8 bases between the germline ends. Looked up from germline, CDR1 is MDHEN and CDR2 is SYDVKM.

The gene calls are TRBV14 and TRBJ2-7; 11 bases agree with TRBD2. Germline V gene data show CDR1 as SGHDN and CDR2 as FVKESK. J gave up 2 bases and V 2 bases, and 5 bases lay outside the gene matches. CDR3 length: 16 residues. CDR3 residues: CASSQRLAGGPYEQYF. CDR3 sequence (DNA): TGTGCCAGCAGCCAACGGCTAGCGGGAGGCCCCTACGAGCAGTACTTC. Using reference TRBV14 and TRBJ2-7 for the parts outside the CDR3, the full variable domain is EAGVTQFPSHSVIEKGQTVTLRCDPISGHDNLYWYRRVMGKEIKFLLHFVKESKQDESGMPNNRFLAERTGGTYSTLKVQPAELEDSGVYFCASSQRLAGGPYEQYFGPGTRLTVT.

A few counts support this clone. The chain carries TRBV7-2 and TRBJ1-1; no definite D call. Per germline, CDR1 SGHTA and CDR2 FQGNSA. The CDR3 is made up of 14 amino acids. The V gene lost 5 bases and the J gene lost 3 bases, with 13 bases spanning the gap. The CDR3 sequence: CASSPPGRYTEAFF. The DNA for the CDR3 is TGTGCCAGCAGCCCGCCCGGGAGGTACACTGAAGCTTTCTTT.

The chain recombines TRBV15 with TRBJ1-4; tentative D call: TRBD1 (5 bases). The CDR3 spans 15 residues. Germline lookup yields CDR1 LNHNV and CDR2 YYDKDF (reference sequence). The V gene lost 0 bases and the J gene lost 5 bases, with 10 bases spanning the gap. This CDR3 is CATSRDGPGNEKLFF. CDR3 sequence (DNA): TGTGCCACCAGCAGAGACGGGCCAGGGAATGAAAAACTGTTTTTT. Using reference TRBV15 and TRBJ1-4 for the parts outside the CDR3, the full variable domain is DAMVIQNPRYQVTQFGKPVTLSCSQTLNHNVMYWYQQKSSQAPKLLFHYYDKDFNNEADTPDNFQSRRPNTSFCFLDIRSPGLGDTAMYLCATSRDGPGNEKLFFGSGTQLSVL.

The rearrangement joins TRBV9 to TRBJ2-3; 13 nucleotides align to TRBD2. Germline V gene lookup returns CDR1 SGDLS and CDR2 YYNGEE. V lost 2 bases, J lost 2 bases, and 5 bases stayed unmatched. The CDR3 is 17 residues long. The CDR3 is CASSVRTSGGYTDTQYF. The CDR3 bases are TGTGCCAGCAGCGTCCGGACTAGCGGGGGTTACACAGATACGCAGTATTTT.

V gene TRBV6-4 combines with J gene TRBJ1-6, with D maybe TRBD1 (5 bases). The CDR3 consists of 13 residues. Germline assignment: CDR1 MRHNA and CDR2 SNTAGT. The germline V and J ends were trimmed by 6 bases and 5 bases, with 8 bases remaining between them. CDR3 loop: CASRGPDNSPLHF. DNA of the CDR3: TGTGCCAGCAGGGGGCCCGATAATTCACCCCTCCACTTT.

V gene TRBV30 combines with J gene TRBJ2-3, with TRBD2 matching 9 bases. The CDR3 covers 14 residues. J was trimmed by 6 bases and V by 4 bases; bases with no gene match: 8. Germline-derived CDR1 and CDR2 are GTSNPN and SVGIG (reference sequence). CDR3 in DNA: TGTGCCTGGACCATGGGACTAGCTGTCGATACGCAGTATTTT. It translates to CAWTMGLAVDTQYF.

This clone has just a few counts. This sequence joins TRBV5-1 and TRBJ2-3, with no clear D. Germline V gene sequence: CDR1 SGHRS, CDR2 YFSETQ. This CDR3 region has 15 residues. With 1 base removed from V and 2 bases from J, the gap between germline ends came to 11 bases. CDR3: CASSLPRGATDTQYF. The CDR3 DNA sequence: TGCGCCAGCAGCTTGCCTCGCGGTGCCACAGATACGCAGTATTTT.

The CDR3: CASSVQGNYGYTF. CDR3 DNA: TGTGCCAGCTCAGTCCAGGGGAACTATGGCTACACCTTC. The chain is built from TRBV18 and TRBJ1-2; possibly TRBD1 for D (6 bases). Trimming stripped 5 bases from V and 2 bases from J, with 9 bases between. Germline CDR1 and CDR2: KGHSH and LQKENI. This CDR3 has 13 residues.

The V call is TRBV7-9, the J call TRBJ2-3, with 14 positions matching TRBD2. In germline, CDR1 is SEHNR, CDR2 FQNEAQ (reference sequence). Unmatched junction bases numbered 10, after V lost 5 bases and J lost 3 bases. This CDR3 has 18 amino acids. CDR3 protein: CASSPGAGTSGSTDTQYF. CDR3 DNA: TGTGCCAGCAGCCCAGGAGCCGGGACTAGCGGGAGTACAGATACGCAGTATTTT.

This clone has a handful of counts. The rearrangement uses TRBV6-6 and TRBJ2-2; 9 positions match TRBD1. This CDR3 spans 15 amino acids. Germline V gene data show CDR1 as MNHNY and CDR2 as SVGAGI (reference sequence). Unmatched junction bases numbered 6, after V lost 7 bases and J lost 3 bases. The CDR3 here is CASNQGQGHTGELFF. Here the CDR3 DNA reads TGTGCCAGCAACCAGGGACAGGGCCACACCGGGGAGCTGTTTTTT.

J is TRBJ2-5 and V is TRBV27, with 9 bases aligning to TRBD1. V dropped 3 bases and J dropped 2; count of bases not matched to a gene: 10. The germline CDR1 and CDR2 sequences are MNHEY and SMNVEV (reference sequence). The CDR3 extends over 17 amino acids. For the CDR3, the DNA is TGTGCCAGCAGTTTGAGGGGGACAGGGACCCTACAAGAGACCCAGTACTTC. As protein: CASSLRGTGTLQETQYF.

This clone was observed a handful of times. The chain couples TRBV6-6 to TRBJ2-5; 9 nucleotides align to TRBD1. The V and J ends lost 6 bases and 4 bases, in that order; junction bases with no gene match: 12. There are 16 residues in the CDR3. Germline V CDR1 and CDR2: MNHNY, SVGAGI (reference sequence). The CDR3 coding sequence is TGTGCCAGCAGACCTTCGGGACAGGGTGGACGAGAGACCCAGTACTTC. This encodes CASRPSGQGGRETQYF.

As for this clone: Germline and junction disagree at one end, which may indicate a read error. This chain links TRBV5-1 with TRBJ2-5, with 10 bases matching TRBD1. This CDR3 is built from 15 residues. Germline loops: CDR1 SGHRS, CDR2 YFSETQ. The CDR3 region is CASSAGTGDQETQYF. CDR3 bases: TGCGCCAGCAGCGCCGGGACAGGGGACCAGGAGACCCAGTACTTC.